These 23 T cell receptor beta chains were all obtained from the same sample, sequenced in a study of graft-versus-host responses after intestinal transplantation. Their antigens are not known. Profiling relied on immunoSEQ multiplex PCR, and the TCRdb table lists in-frame clones only, not all of them. The table lists around 50,000 clones, 70% to 90% of them singletons. Sequencing was performed on unstimulated CD4+ T cells sorted from spleen or lymph node cells, taken before transplant. The receptors come from a human donor who was the organ donor for an intestinal transplant.

The chain employs TRBV18 and TRBJ1-4; TRBD1 might be the D (6 bases). The length of the CDR3 is 15 residues. Germline V gives CDR1 KGHSH, CDR2 LQKENI. The V and J ends lost 6 bases and 8 bases respectively, with 19 bases between them. CDR3 nucleotide sequence: TGTGCCAGCTCCCGTGGACAGTCGGGAATCGAAAAACTGTTTTTT. It codes for CASSRGQSGIEKLFF.

The J gene is TRBJ2-3, the V gene TRBV7-2; tentatively, D is TRBD2 (6 bases). This CDR3 spans 13 amino acids. In germline, CDR1 is SGHTA, CDR2 FQGNSA. V was pared by 3 bases and J by 8 bases, with 12 bases between. The CDR3 nucleotides are TGTGCCAGCAGCTTTAATGAGGGAGGTACGCAGTATTTT. This encodes CASSFNEGGTQYF.

In DNA, the CDR3 is TGTGCCAGCAGTCCCAGTCCGTCTAATGAAAAACTGTTTTTT. Translating gives CASSPSPSNEKLFF. The chain employs TRBV9 and TRBJ1-4; D is unclear. The CDR3 sequence is 14 residues long. Germline V lookup: CDR1 SGDLS, CDR2 YYNGEE. Trimming took off 5 bases at V and 3 bases at J, with 11 bases between the two ends.

In DNA form, the CDR3 reads TGTGCCAGCAGTTTAGTCCCGACATCTCTAGCCAAAAACATTCAGTACTTC. As protein: CASSLVPTSLAKNIQYF. The chain combines TRBV28 with TRBJ2-4; unclear D gene. CDR1 is MDHEN and CDR2 is SYDVKM in the germline V gene. This CDR3 has 17 residues. The ends were cut back, 2 bases at V and 0 bases at J, with 14 bases in the middle.

The V gene is TRBV5-1, the J gene TRBJ2-2; TRBD2 is a possible D gene (5 bases). Trimming took 4 bases from V and 2 from J, leaving 15 bases between them. This CDR3 region has 16 residues. Looked up from germline, CDR1 is SGHRS and CDR2 is YFSETQ. CDR3 loop: CASSEGTGFNTGELFF. CDR3 nucleotides: TGCGCCAGCAGCGAGGGCACCGGATTTAACACCGGGGAGCTGTTTTTT. The complete variable domain, with remaining parts taken from reference TRBV5-1 and TRBJ2-2, reads KAGVTQTPRYLIKTRGQQVTLSCSPISGHRSVSWYQQTPGQGLQFLFEYFSETQRNKGNFPGRFSGRQFSNSRSEMNVSTLELGDSALYLCASSEGTGFNTGELFFGEGSRLTVL.

This chain links TRBV7-3 with TRBJ2-3, with 9 bases aligning to TRBD2. The CDR3 has 15 residues. Trimming removed 6 bases from V and 1 base from J; junction bases left unmatched: 5. CDR1 is SGHTA and CDR2 is FQGTGA in the germline V gene. The DNA for the CDR3 is TGTGCCAGCAGTCCTAGCGGGGTCCGCACAGATACGCAGTATTTT. This sequence encodes CASSPSGVRTDTQYF.

The chain has TRBV5-1 and TRBJ1-4, with D uncertain. The CDR3 runs to 20 residues. V dropped 2 bases and J dropped 0 bases, with 23 bases sitting between them. CDR1 is SGHRS and CDR2 is YFSETQ in the germline V gene. DNA for the CDR3: TGCGCCAGCAGCTTTTTTTCTGTGTCGGCGGGGAGAGCAACTAATGAAAAACTGTTTTTT. It specifies CASSFFSVSAGRATNEKLFF.

The genes are TRBV6-6 and TRBJ2-1; perhaps TRBD1 as D (5 bases). This CDR3 contains 12 residues. Germline CDR1 is MNHNY and CDR2 is SVGAGI (reference sequence). V dropped 3 bases and J dropped 8 bases, with 8 bases sitting between them. The CDR3 nucleotides read TGTGCCAGCAGTTATTCAGGGCATGAGCAGTTCTTC. Protein: CASSYSGHEQFF.

The rearrangement links TRBV29-1 to TRBJ2-1; 8 bases fit TRBD2. Germline V gene sequence: CDR1 SQVTM, CDR2 ANQGSEA. V was pared by 7 bases and J by 4 bases, with 6 bases of the junction left unmatched. This CDR3 is built from 13 residues. The CDR3 coding sequence is TGCAGCGCAGTAGCGGGAACGTACAATGAGCAGTTCTTC. Its translation is CSAVAGTYNEQFF.

The V call is TRBV6-5, the J call TRBJ2-7; TRBD2 matches at 11 bases. V shed 5 bases and J 2 bases; nucleotides not matched to a gene: 5. The CDR3 is 15 amino acids. The germline V gene has CDR1 MNHEY and CDR2 SVGAGI. CDR3 protein: CASSGPGLAAYEQYF. The DNA for the CDR3 is TGTGCCAGCAGTGGGCCGGGACTAGCGGCCTACGAGCAGTACTTC.

The rearrangement links TRBV28 to TRBJ2-1, with 8 bases identical to TRBD2. Germline CDR1 reads MDHEN; CDR2 reads SYDVKM. The trim removed 6 bases at V and 2 bases at J, leaving 6 bases unmatched. The CDR3 is made up of 15 amino acids. The CDR3 nucleotides are TGTGCCAGCAGCTCAAGCGGGAGCACCTACAATGAGCAGTTCTTC. Encoded protein: CASSSSGSTYNEQFF.

This chain joins TRBV9 and TRBJ1-1, with D perhaps TRBD1 (6 bases). The CDR3 is 18 residues long. Germline values: CDR1 SGDLS, CDR2 YYNGEE. The V and J ends lost 1 base and 5 bases respectively, with 24 bases between them. CDR3 coding DNA: TGTGCCAGCAGCGTACGCCCCGTAAGGGGGGGGTTAGGGACTGAAGCTTTCTTT. Residues: CASSVRPVRGGLGTEAFF.

The gene calls are TRBV30 and TRBJ2-7; D may be TRBD2 (7 bases). Germline V gives CDR1 GTSNPN, CDR2 SVGIG (reference sequence). V lost 3 bases and J lost 8, with 17 bases in between. The CDR3 loop spans 13 amino acids. CDR3 loop: CAWSPRGAGQQYF. The CDR3 region has the DNA TGTGCCTGGAGCCCCCGGGGGGCAGGTCAGCAGTACTTC. The whole variable domain, remainder taken from reference TRBV30 and TRBJ2-7, is SQTIHQWPATLVQPVGSPLSLECTVEGTSNPNLYWYRQAAGRGLQLLFYSVGIGQISSEVPQNLSASRPQDRQFILSSKKLLLSDSGFYLCAWSPRGAGQQYFGPGTRLTVT.

The chain uses TRBV10-3 and TRBJ2-7; 7 bases are a match to TRBD2. CDR3 size: 13 residues. Trimming at V came to 6 bases and at J to 4 bases, leaving 6 bases not matched to a gene. The germline CDR1 and CDR2 sequences are ENHRY and SYGVKD. The CDR3 nucleotides read TGTGCCATCAGGGAAGCTAGCGGATACGAGCAGTACTTC. Encoded protein: CAIREASGYEQYF.

With regard to this clone: At the DNA level, this CDR3 is encoded by other sequences in the same sample as well. This sequence joins TRBV28 and TRBJ1-5; 8 bases are shared with TRBD1. Germline assignment: CDR1 MDHEN and CDR2 SYDVKM. The CDR3 loop spans 13 amino acids. J lost 6 bases, V lost 6 bases, and 4 bases had no gene match. The CDR3 region is CASSSTGVQPQHF. The CDR3 DNA reads TGTGCCAGCAGCTCGACAGGGGTTCAGCCCCAGCATTTT. Complete variable domain (other parts from reference TRBV28 and TRBJ1-5): DVKVTQSSRYLVKRTGEKVFLECVQDMDHENMFWYRQDPGLGLRLIYFSYDVKMKEKGDIPEGYSVSREKKERFSLILESASTNQTSMYLCASSSTGVQPQHFGDGTRLSIL.

The chain joins TRBV5-4 to TRBJ2-4; 10 bases agree with TRBD2. CDR1 is SGHNT and CDR2 is YYREEE in the germline V gene (reference sequence). The CDR3 consists of 18 residues. The ends lost 3 bases at V and 0 bases at J; junction bases unmatched: 9. CDR3 amino acids: CASSSMTSGPLAKNIQYF. CDR3 sequence (DNA): TGTGCCAGCAGCTCGATGACTAGCGGGCCACTAGCCAAAAACATTCAGTACTTC.

V is TRBV29-1 and J is TRBJ2-3; D not resolved. V was cut by 4 bases and J by 8 bases, with 7 bases left in between. CDR3 size: 10 residues. Germline V gene lookup returns CDR1 SQVTM and CDR2 ANQGSEA. The CDR3 region is CSVGAFTQYF. CDR3 bases: TGCAGCGTTGGGGCATTTACGCAGTATTTT.

V is TRBV4-1 and J is TRBJ2-1; the D gene is possibly TRBD2 (5 bases). This CDR3 region has 13 residues. Germline V gene sequence: CDR1 MGHRA, CDR2 YSYEKL. The V gene lost 3 bases and the J gene lost 6 bases, with 9 bases spanning the gap. This CDR3 is CASSHLLVNEQFF. DNA of the CDR3: TGCGCCAGCAGCCACCTACTAGTCAATGAGCAGTTCTTC.

The V call is TRBV12-5, the J call TRBJ2-2, with 7 nucleotides matching TRBD1. Germline V gene lookup returns CDR1 LGHNT and CDR2 FRNRAP. J gave up 5 bases and V 5 bases, and 11 bases lay outside the gene matches. There are 16 residues in the CDR3. Here the CDR3 DNA reads TGTGCTAGTGGTCTCCCCCGGGACAGAGATACCGGGGAGCTGTTTTTT. Translation: CASGLPRDRDTGELFF.

This rearrangement joins TRBV19 to TRBJ2-4; 7 bases are shared with TRBD1. The junction had 10 bases not matched to a gene; V was cut back by 7 bases and J by 7 bases. The CDR3 sequence is 14 residues long. Germline V CDR1 and CDR2: LNHDA, SQIVND (reference sequence). CDR3 nucleotide sequence: TGTGCCAGTAAGGACGACAGGGCGGGCAACATTCAGTACTTC. Translation: CASKDDRAGNIQYF.

This sequence joins TRBV28 and TRBJ1-5, with no clear D. Germline lookup yields CDR1 MDHEN and CDR2 SYDVKM. With 1 base removed from V and 0 bases from J, the gap between germline ends came to 7 bases. The CDR3 totals 15 residues. The CDR3 loop reads CASSLLRGSNQPQHF. CDR3 in DNA: TGTGCCAGCAGTTTATTACGCGGTAGCAATCAGCCCCAGCATTTT.

The chain couples TRBV6-4 to TRBJ2-1; 8 positions match TRBD2. Per germline, CDR1 MRHNA and CDR2 SNTAGT. J lost 3 bases, V lost 4 bases, and 2 bases had no gene match. This CDR3 spans 14 amino acids. The CDR3 sequence: CASSVGRGYNEQFF. Written as DNA, the CDR3 is TGTGCCAGCAGTGTCGGGAGGGGCTACAATGAGCAGTTCTTC.

The chain uses TRBV14 and TRBJ1-3; the match to TRBD1 covers 7 bases. This CDR3 spans 16 amino acids. Per germline, CDR1 SGHDN and CDR2 FVKESK. V trimming: 3 bases; J trimming: 4 bases; junction bases outside the gene matches: 9. CDR3 loop: CASSQTGSFQGNTIYF. The CDR3 DNA is TGTGCCAGCAGCCAGACAGGGAGCTTTCAAGGAAACACCATATATTTT.